Described below is a single TCR beta chain sequence and its context. The CDR3 has 18 residues. After removal of 2 bases from V and 5 bases from J, the junction contained 10 bases not matched to a gene. In germline, CDR1 is SGHRS, CDR2 YFSETQ. TCRdb re-analysed the 5' RACE reads in MiXCR, keeping a single row per CDR3 protein. The sample carries under 60,000 distinct CDR3 sequences, approximately 9.7% recorded once. This entry belongs to a study of early T cells in non-severe SARS-CoV-2 infection. This TCR derives from an adult who was a healthcare worker with PCR-confirmed SARS-CoV-2 infection or an uninfected control (not recorded which). The material sequenced was whole blood. J is TRBJ2-3 and V is TRBV5-1; 14 bases are shared with TRBD2. CDR3 coding DNA: TGCGCCAGCAGCTTACCGGGGACTAGCGGGGGCCGGAGAGATACGCAGTATTTT. Amino acid sequence: CASSLPGTSGGRRDTQYF.